This TCR beta chain was sequenced in a study of post-analysis software for immune sequencing data. Overall study: Recorded disease courses covered relapsing-remitting, secondary progressive and progressive-relapsing multiple sclerosis. Some patients had no subtype annotation.

Study observations and caveats: When compared against controls, multiple sclerosis patients showed significantly lower normalized Chao1 diversity. The F measure placed samples prepared in the same batch into strongly shared clusters.

Comment on this clonotype: The antigen remains unidentified.

The TCR beta cDNA libraries contained unique molecular identifiers. Around 500,000 cDNA molecules were obtained per 1 to 10 million input T cells. One entry per CDR3 protein results from TCRdb running MiXCR on the PCR reads. Of 430,000 or so distinct CDR3 sequences listed, 35% to 45% are singletons. Sequences were obtained from blood. The clonotype comes from a girl aged 2-10 years with multiple sclerosis.

This chain's CDR3 is CASNLGGIRYEQYF. The CDR3 nucleotides read TGTGCCAGCAACCTGGGCGGAATCAGATACGAGCAGTACTTC. The V gene is TRBV28, the J gene TRBJ2-5; D not certain. The J call may be mistaken, given a closer DNA end match to TRBJ2-7. Germline V gene data show CDR1 as MDHEN and CDR2 as SYDVKM. The CDR3 runs 14 residues.